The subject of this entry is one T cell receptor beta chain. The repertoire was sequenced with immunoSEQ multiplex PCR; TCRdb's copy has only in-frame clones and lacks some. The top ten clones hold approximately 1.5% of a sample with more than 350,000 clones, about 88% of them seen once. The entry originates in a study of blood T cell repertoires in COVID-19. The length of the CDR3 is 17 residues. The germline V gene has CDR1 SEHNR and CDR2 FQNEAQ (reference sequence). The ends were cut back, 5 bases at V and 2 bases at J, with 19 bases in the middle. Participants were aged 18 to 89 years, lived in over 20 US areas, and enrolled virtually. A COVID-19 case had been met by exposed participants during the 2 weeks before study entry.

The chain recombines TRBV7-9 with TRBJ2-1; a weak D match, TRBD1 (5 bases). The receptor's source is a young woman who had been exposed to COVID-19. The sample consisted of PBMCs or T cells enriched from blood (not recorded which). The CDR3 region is CASSPPLRVTTYNEQFF. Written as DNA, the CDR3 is TGTGCCAGCAGCCCCCCCCTCAGGGTTACCACCTACAATGAGCAGTTCTTC.